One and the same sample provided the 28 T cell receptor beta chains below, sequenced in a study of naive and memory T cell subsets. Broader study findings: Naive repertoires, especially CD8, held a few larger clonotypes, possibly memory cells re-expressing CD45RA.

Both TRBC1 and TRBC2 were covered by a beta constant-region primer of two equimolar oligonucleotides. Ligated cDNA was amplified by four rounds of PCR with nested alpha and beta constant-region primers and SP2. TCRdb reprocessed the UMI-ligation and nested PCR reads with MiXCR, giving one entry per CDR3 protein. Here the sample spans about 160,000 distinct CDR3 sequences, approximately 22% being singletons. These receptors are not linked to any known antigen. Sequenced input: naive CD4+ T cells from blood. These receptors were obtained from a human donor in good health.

Written as DNA, the CDR3 is TGCGCCAGCACCTCTAGCGGTTTTAGTACAGATACGCAGTATTTT. This gives the protein CASTSSGFSTDTQYF. The rearrangement links TRBV5-1 to TRBJ2-3; the match to TRBD2 covers 7 bases. V lost 6 bases, J lost 3 bases, and 10 bases stayed unmatched. The CDR3 is 15 amino acids. Germline V lookup: CDR1 SGHRS, CDR2 YFSETQ.

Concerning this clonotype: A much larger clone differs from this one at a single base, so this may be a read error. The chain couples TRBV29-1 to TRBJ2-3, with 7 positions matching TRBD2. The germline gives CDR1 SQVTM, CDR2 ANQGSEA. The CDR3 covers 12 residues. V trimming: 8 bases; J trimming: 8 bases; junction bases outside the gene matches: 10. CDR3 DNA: TGCAGCATATCCCTCGGCGGGAGTACGCAGTATTTT. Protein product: CSISLGGSTQYF.

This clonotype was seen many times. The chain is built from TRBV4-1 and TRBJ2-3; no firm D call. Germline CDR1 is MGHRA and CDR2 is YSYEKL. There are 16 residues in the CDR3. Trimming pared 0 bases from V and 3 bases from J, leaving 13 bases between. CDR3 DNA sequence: TGCGCCAGCAGCCAAGAGTGGCTGGTCCCGACAGATACGCAGTATTTT. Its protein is CASSQEWLVPTDTQYF.

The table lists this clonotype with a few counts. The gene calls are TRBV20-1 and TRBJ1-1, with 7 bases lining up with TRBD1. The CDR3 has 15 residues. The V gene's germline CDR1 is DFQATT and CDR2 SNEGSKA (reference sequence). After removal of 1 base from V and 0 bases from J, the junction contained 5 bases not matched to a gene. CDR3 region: CSARARTGLNTEAFF. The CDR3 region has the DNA TGCAGTGCTAGAGCTCGGACAGGTTTGAACACTGAAGCTTTCTTT.

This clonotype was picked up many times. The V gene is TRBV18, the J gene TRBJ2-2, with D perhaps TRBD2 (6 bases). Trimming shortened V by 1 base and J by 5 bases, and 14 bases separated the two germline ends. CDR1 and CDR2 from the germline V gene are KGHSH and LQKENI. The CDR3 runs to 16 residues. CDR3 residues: CASSPLRGSGTGELFF. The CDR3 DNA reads TGTGCCAGCTCACCACTTAGAGGGAGCGGGACCGGGGAGCTGTTTTTT.

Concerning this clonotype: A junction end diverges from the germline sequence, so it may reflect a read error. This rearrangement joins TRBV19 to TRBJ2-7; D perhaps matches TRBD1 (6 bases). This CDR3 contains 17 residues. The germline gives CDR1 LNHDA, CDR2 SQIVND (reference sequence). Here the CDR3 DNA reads TGTGCCAGTAGTATGAGGGGGATCTTCCAAGAGGGCTACGAGCAGTGCTTC. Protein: CASSMRGIFQEGYEQCF.

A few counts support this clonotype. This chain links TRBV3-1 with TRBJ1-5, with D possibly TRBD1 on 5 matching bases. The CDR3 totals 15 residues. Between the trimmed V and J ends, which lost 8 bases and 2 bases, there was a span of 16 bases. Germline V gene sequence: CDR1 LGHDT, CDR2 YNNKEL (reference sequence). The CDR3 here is CASGAGQAGNQPQHF. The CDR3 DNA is TGTGCCAGCGGCGCGGGGCAAGCTGGCAATCAGCCCCAGCATTTT.

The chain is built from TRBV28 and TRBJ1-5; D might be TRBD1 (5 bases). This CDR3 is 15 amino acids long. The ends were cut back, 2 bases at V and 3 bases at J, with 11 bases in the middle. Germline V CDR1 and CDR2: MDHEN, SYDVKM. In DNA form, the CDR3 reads TGTGCCAGCAGTTTAGGGGGGAGCGTCAATCAGCCCCAGCATTTT. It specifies CASSLGGSVNQPQHF.

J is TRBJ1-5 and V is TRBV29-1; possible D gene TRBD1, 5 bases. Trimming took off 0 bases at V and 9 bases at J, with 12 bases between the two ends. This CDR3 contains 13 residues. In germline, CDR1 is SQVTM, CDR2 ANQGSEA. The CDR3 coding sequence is TGCAGCGTTGAAGACACGGGAGGGGCGCCCCAGCATTTT. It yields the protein CSVEDTGGAPQHF.

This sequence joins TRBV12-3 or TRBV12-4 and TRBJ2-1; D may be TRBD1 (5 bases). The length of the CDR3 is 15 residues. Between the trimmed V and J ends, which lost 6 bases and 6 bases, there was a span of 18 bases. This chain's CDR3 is CASREQARIGNEQFF. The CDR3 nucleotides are TGTGCCAGCAGGGAACAGGCCCGGATAGGCAATGAGCAGTTCTTC.

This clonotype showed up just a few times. The CDR3 DNA follows: TGTGCCAGCAGATTACGAGCCCGGGGGGGAAACACCATATATTTT. It encodes CASRLRARGGNTIYF. The chain carries TRBV6-5 and TRBJ1-3; possible D gene TRBD1, 5 bases. V was shortened by 6 bases and J by 4 bases, with 16 bases between the two germline ends. This CDR3 is built from 15 residues. In germline, CDR1 is MNHEY, CDR2 SVGAGI.

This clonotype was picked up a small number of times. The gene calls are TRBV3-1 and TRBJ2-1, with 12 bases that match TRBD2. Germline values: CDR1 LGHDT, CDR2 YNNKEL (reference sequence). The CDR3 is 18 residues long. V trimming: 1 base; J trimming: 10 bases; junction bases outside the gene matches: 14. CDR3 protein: CASSQGNLASGRAEEQFF. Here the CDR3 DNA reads TGTGCCAGCAGCCAAGGAAATTTGGCTAGCGGGAGGGCGGAGGAGCAGTTCTTC.

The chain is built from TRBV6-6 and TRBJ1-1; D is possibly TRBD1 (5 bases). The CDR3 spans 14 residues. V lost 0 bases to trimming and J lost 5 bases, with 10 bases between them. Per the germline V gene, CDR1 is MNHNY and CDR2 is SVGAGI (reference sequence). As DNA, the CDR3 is TGTGCCAGCAGTTACTCAAGACAGAGGACTGAAGCTTTCTTT. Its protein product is CASSYSRQRTEAFF.

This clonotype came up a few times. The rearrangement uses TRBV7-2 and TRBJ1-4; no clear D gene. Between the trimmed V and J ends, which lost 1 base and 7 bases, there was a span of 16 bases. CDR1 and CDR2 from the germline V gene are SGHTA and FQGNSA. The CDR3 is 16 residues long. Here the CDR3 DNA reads TGTGCCAGCAGCTTAGATTTCGTAGGGAGAGGTGAAAAACTGTTTTTT. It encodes CASSLDFVGRGEKLFF.

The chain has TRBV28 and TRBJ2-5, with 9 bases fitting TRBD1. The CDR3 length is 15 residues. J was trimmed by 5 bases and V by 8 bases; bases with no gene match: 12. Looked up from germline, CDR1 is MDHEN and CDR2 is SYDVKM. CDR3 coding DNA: TGTGCCAGCGTCGGAGCGACAGGGGGTCGGGAGACCCAGTACTTC. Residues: CASVGATGGRETQYF.

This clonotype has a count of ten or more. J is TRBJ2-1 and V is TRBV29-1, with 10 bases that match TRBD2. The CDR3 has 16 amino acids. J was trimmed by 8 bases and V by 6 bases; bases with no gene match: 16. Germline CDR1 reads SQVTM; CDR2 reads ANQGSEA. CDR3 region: CSVHLSSGRAGYEQFF. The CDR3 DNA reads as TGCAGCGTCCACCTAAGCAGCGGGAGGGCCGGGTATGAGCAGTTCTTC.

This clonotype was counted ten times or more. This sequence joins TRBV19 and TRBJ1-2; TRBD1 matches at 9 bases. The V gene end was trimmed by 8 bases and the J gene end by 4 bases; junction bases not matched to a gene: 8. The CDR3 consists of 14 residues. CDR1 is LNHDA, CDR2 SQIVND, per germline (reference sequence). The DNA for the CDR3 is TGTGCCAGTCAGGACAGGGGAAATTTCTATGGCTACACCTTC. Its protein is CASQDRGNFYGYTF. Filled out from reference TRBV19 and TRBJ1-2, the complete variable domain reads DGGITQSPKYLFRKEGQNVTLSCEQNLNHDAMYWYRQDPGQGLRLIYYSQIVNDFQKGDIAEGYSVSREKKESFPLTVTSAQKNPTAFYLCASQDRGNFYGYTFGSGTRLTVV.

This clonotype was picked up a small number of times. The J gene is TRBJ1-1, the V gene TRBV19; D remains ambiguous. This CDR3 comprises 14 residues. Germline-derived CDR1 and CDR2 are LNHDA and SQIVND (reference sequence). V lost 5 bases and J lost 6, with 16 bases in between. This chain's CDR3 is CASSPRRGSAEAFF. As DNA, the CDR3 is TGTGCCAGTAGTCCTCGACGTGGATCAGCTGAAGCTTTCTTT.

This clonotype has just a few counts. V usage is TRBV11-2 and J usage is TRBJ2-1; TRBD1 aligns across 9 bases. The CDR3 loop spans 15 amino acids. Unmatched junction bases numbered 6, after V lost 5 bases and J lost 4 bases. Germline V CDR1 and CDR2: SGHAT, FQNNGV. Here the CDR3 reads CASSPGQGTYNEQFF. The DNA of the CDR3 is TGTGCCAGCAGCCCAGGACAGGGGACATACAATGAGCAGTTCTTC.

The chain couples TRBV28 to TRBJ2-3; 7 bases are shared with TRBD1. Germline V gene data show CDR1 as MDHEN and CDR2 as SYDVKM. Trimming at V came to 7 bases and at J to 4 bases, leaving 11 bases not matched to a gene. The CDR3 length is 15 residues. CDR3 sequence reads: CASTGTARFPDTQYF. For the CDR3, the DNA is TGTGCCAGCACCGGGACAGCTCGGTTCCCAGATACGCAGTATTTT.

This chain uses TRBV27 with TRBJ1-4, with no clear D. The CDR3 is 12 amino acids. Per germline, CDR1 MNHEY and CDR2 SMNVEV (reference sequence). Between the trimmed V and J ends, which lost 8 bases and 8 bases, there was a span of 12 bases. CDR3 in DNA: TGTGCCAGCGGCTATCTGGACGAAAAACTGTTTTTT. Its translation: CASGYLDEKLFF.

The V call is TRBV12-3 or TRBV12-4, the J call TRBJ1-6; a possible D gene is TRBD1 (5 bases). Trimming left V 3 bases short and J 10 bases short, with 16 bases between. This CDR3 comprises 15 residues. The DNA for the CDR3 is TGTGCCAGCAGTTTGATATTCGGGAGGGGATCACCCCTCCACTTT. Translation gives CASSLIFGRGSPLHF.

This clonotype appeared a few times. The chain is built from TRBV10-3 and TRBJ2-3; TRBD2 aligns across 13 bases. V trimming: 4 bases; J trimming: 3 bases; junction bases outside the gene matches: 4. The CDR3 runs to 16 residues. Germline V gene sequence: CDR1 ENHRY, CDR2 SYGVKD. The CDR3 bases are TGTGCCATCAGTGGTGGACTAGCGGGAGTGACAGATACGCAGTATTTT. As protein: CAISGGLAGVTDTQYF.

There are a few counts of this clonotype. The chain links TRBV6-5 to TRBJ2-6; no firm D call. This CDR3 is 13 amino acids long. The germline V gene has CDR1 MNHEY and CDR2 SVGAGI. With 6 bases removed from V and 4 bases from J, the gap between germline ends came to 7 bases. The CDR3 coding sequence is TGTGCCAGCAGAAAACCCGGGGCCAACGTCCTGACTTTC. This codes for CASRKPGANVLTF.

CDR3 region: CASSLASGLGVSQPQHF. CDR3 sequence (DNA): TGTGCCAGCAGTTTAGCGTCGGGGCTGGGGGTATCACAGCCCCAGCATTTT. The chain uses TRBV12-3 or TRBV12-4 and TRBJ1-5; maybe TRBD1 (5 bases). The ends were cut back, 0 bases at V and 7 bases at J, with 19 bases in the middle. There are 17 residues in the CDR3.

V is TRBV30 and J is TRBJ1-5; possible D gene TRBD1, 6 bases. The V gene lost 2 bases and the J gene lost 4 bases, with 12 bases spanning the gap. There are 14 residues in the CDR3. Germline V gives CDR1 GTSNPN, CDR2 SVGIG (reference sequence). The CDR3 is CAWSRDISNQPQHF. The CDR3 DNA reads TGTGCCTGGAGTCGGGACATTAGTAATCAGCCCCAGCATTTT. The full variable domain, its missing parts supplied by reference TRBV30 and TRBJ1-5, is SQTIHQWPATLVQPVGSPLSLECTVEGTSNPNLYWYRQAAGRGLQLLFYSVGIGQISSEVPQNLSASRPQDRQFILSSKKLLLSDSGFYLCAWSRDISNQPQHFGDGTRLSIL.

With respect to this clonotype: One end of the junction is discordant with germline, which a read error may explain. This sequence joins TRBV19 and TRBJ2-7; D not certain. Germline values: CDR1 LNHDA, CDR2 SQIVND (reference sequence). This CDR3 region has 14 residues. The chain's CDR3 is CVSSDYGRNYEQYF. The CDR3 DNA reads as TGTGTCAGTAGTGATTACGGCAGGAACTACGAGCAGTACTTC.

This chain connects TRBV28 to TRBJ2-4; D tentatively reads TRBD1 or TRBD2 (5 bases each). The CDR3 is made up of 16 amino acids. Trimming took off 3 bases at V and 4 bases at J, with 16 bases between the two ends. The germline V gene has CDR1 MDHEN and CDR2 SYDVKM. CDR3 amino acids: CASSFGSGRGKNIQYF. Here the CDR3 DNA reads TGTGCCAGCAGTTTTGGATCAGGGAGAGGTAAAAACATTCAGTACTTC. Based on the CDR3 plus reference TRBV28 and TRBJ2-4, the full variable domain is DVKVTQSSRYLVKRTGEKVFLECVQDMDHENMFWYRQDPGLGLRLIYFSYDVKMKEKGDIPEGYSVSREKKERFSLILESASTNQTSMYLCASSFGSGRGKNIQYFGAGTRLSVL.